This T cell receptor (beta chain) was found in a study of OX40 agonist ivuxolimab in advanced cancers. Study-level points and caveats: Fewer expanded clones were found on average in CD4+ than in CD8+ T cells.

Germline trimming cut 4 bases from V and 8 bases from J; bases unmatched to any gene: 7. The CDR3 runs to 13 residues. The germline gives CDR1 LNHNV, CDR2 YYDKDF (reference sequence). A note on this clone: Its antigen is unidentified.

Using immunoSEQ multiplex PCR, the repertoire was profiled, and TCRdb retains in-frame clones only, with some absent. The sample records about 100,000 clones, under 95% being singletons. This chain uses TRBV15 with TRBJ1-1, with 7 bases fitting TRBD1. This specimen consisted of CD4+ or CD8+ T cells sorted from blood, obtained in a trial of the OX40 agonist ivuxolimab. The receptor comes from an adult with an advanced solid tumor such as melanoma, head and neck, liver or kidney cancer. CDR3 coding DNA: TGTGCCACCAGCATCTCTCAACAGGGGGAAGCTTTCTTT. This codes for CATSISQQGEAFF.